The 32 T cell receptor beta chains listed next were all sequenced from one sample in a study of low-dose radiotherapy and immunotherapy resistance in tumors. The sample's time point: before trial treatment. cDNA synthesis used a TRAV/TRBV-specific primer set for both chains. The authors amplified TCRs for about 18 PCR cycles with a constant-region primer and a V-primer adapter. In TCRdb, the reads were re-called with MiXCR into one record per CDR3 protein. In the table there are approximately 70,000 distinct CDR3 sequences, more than 25% of which are singletons. Sequencing was performed on PBMCs, taken before treatment. These receptors came from a female donor with ovarian cancer.

V is TRBV14 and J is TRBJ2-3; perhaps TRBD2 as D (5 bases). The V gene's germline CDR1 is SGHDN and CDR2 FVKESK. CDR3 length: 15 residues. V was pared by 5 bases and J by 0 bases, with 12 bases between. The CDR3 DNA sequence: TGTGCCAGCAGCAGGCAGCTAGCTAGCACAGATACGCAGTATTTT. It is translated as CASSRQLASTDTQYF.

In this sample, this clonotype turned up many times. The chain uses TRBV5-4 and TRBJ2-1, with TRBD2 matching 8 bases. This CDR3 contains 14 residues. V trimming: 3 bases; J trimming: 7 bases; junction bases outside the gene matches: 6. The germline gives CDR1 SGHNT, CDR2 YYREEE (reference sequence). The CDR3 spells CASSSRAGVNEQFF. The CDR3, as DNA: TGTGCCAGCAGCTCTCGAGCGGGAGTGAATGAGCAGTTCTTC.

At least ten counts were recorded for this clonotype. The chain carries TRBV24-1 and TRBJ2-5; the match to TRBD2 covers 7 bases. CDR3 length equals 17 residues. Per the germline V gene, CDR1 is KGHDR and CDR2 is SFDVKD. V lost 3 bases and J lost 4; bases outside the gene matches: 13. CDR3 coding DNA: TGTGCCACCAGTGATCCACAGGACCTAGCGGAGGTAGAGACCCAGTACTTC. Protein: CATSDPQDLAEVETQYF.

There are many counts of this clonotype. The V and J genes are TRBV20-1 and TRBJ1-6, with TRBD1 matching over 10 bases. Germline values: CDR1 DFQATT, CDR2 SNEGSKA (reference sequence). The CDR3 extends over 13 amino acids. Germline trimming cut 7 bases from V and 10 bases from J; bases unmatched to any gene: 7. The CDR3 loop is CSGQGAGRSPLHF. Here the CDR3 DNA reads TGCAGTGGACAGGGGGCAGGTCGATCACCCCTCCACTTT.

This clonotype was seen many times. V is TRBV6-1 and J is TRBJ2-2; possibly TRBD2 for D (6 bases). Germline CDR1 and CDR2: MNHNS and SASEGT. V dropped 5 bases and J dropped 4 bases, with 20 bases sitting between them. This CDR3 contains 17 residues. The CDR3 bases are TGTGCCAGCAGTACACCCCCCGGGACTTCGGCCACCGGGGAGCTGTTTTTT. This gives the protein CASSTPPGTSATGELFF.

This clonotype is termed medium-sized (0.01 to 0.1%). The chain combines TRBV5-8 with TRBJ1-6; D unresolved. The CDR3 consists of 14 residues. Trimming shortened V by 6 bases and J by 7 bases, and 14 bases separated the two germline ends. The V gene's germline CDR1 is SGHTS and CDR2 YDEGEE. The CDR3 here is CASTPSGINSPLHF. The CDR3 DNA follows: TGTGCCAGCACCCCATCGGGGATCAATTCACCCCTCCACTTT.

This clonotype was counted at least ten times. The chain carries TRBV20-1 and TRBJ2-7; 7 bases are a match to TRBD2. The germline CDR1 and CDR2 sequences are DFQATT and SNEGSKA (reference sequence). The CDR3 spans 14 residues. Trimming at V came to 0 bases and at J to 7 bases, leaving 9 bases not matched to a gene. In DNA form, the CDR3 reads TGCAGTGCTAGAGATTCTCGGGAGGCTAGGGAGCAGTACTTC. The encoded protein is CSARDSREAREQYF.

This clonotype was observed at least ten times. The chain has TRBV28 and TRBJ2-7, with TRBD2 matching over 8 bases. J lost 5 bases, V lost 7 bases, and 10 bases had no gene match. CDR1 is MDHEN and CDR2 is SYDVKM in the germline V gene. The CDR3 has 14 residues. The CDR3 nucleotides read TGTGCCAGCAATGGTGCGGGGACTAGACACGAGCAGTACTTC. Translated: CASNGAGTRHEQYF.

V is TRBV12-5 and J is TRBJ2-1, with D uncertain. V was clipped by 0 bases and J by 8 bases, with 8 bases between them. This CDR3 spans 13 amino acids. Germline V gene lookup returns CDR1 LGHNT and CDR2 FRNRAP. Here the CDR3 reads CASGLVPVDEQFF. For the CDR3, the DNA is TGTGCTAGTGGTTTGGTACCCGTGGATGAGCAGTTCTTC.

The chain couples TRBV9 to TRBJ2-1, with 8 nucleotides matching TRBD2. The CDR3 runs to 15 residues. CDR1 and CDR2 (germline): SGDLS, YYNGEE. The V segment lost 3 bases and the J segment 8 bases; nucleotides outside the gene matches: 10. The CDR3 coding sequence is TGTGCCAGCAGCGCCTCGGGACTAGAAGTGGATGAGCAGTTCTTC. Translating gives CASSASGLEVDEQFF.

This chain uses TRBV28 with TRBJ1-5; unclear D gene. Germline V gene sequence: CDR1 MDHEN, CDR2 SYDVKM. Trimming took 6 bases from V and 6 from J, leaving 9 bases between them. This CDR3 contains 12 residues. The CDR3 nucleotides read TGTGCCAGCAGCCGCTCGACTCAGCCCCAGCATTTT. This translates into CASSRSTQPQHF.

This clonotype was counted ten times or more. The gene calls are TRBV6-2 or TRBV6-3 and TRBJ2-7; 9 nucleotides align to TRBD1. V lost 6 bases, J lost 2 bases, and 14 bases stayed unmatched. This CDR3 contains 17 residues. The germline V gene has CDR1 MNHEY and CDR2 SVGEGT. Here the CDR3 reads CASSPGQGSHFAYEQYF. CDR3 sequence (DNA): TGTGCCAGCAGCCCGGGACAGGGATCACATTTTGCCTACGAGCAGTACTTC.

The chain carries TRBV28 and TRBJ1-2, with 8 bases lining up with TRBD1. Germline CDR1 reads MDHEN; CDR2 reads SYDVKM. Trimming at V came to 11 bases and at J to 14 bases, leaving 22 bases not matched to a gene. CDR3 size: 14 residues. The DNA of the CDR3 is TGTGCCGCCTTAAATGAGGGACAGGCCCTTGGGGAAACCTTC. Residues: CAALNEGQALGETF.

Of note for this clonotype: A far larger clone lies a single base away; this is likely a read error. The rearrangement uses TRBV28 and TRBJ2-5; D uncertain. V was clipped by 11 bases and J by 11 bases, with 27 bases between them. The CDR3 consists of 14 residues. Germline V gene data show CDR1 as MDHEN and CDR2 as SYDVKM. The CDR3 sequence is CAGKVRGVSGEQYF. DNA for the CDR3: TGTGCCGGGAAGGTACGAGGCGTATCTGGTGAGCAGTACTTC.

Many counts were recorded for this clonotype. The chain couples TRBV19 to TRBJ1-5; 7 nucleotides line up with TRBD1. CDR1 LNHDA and CDR2 SQIVND come from the germline V gene (reference sequence). Germline trimming cut 5 bases from V and 5 bases from J; bases unmatched to any gene: 3. The CDR3 has 13 residues. Here the CDR3 reads CASSRGQYQPQHF. The CDR3 DNA reads as TGTGCCAGTAGTCGGGGACAGTATCAGCCCCAGCATTTT.

This clonotype was seen many times. The chain links TRBV6-4 to TRBJ1-1; D is ambiguous. Germline values: CDR1 MRHNA, CDR2 SNTAGT. The CDR3 runs 14 residues. V lost 6 bases and J lost 0, with 11 bases in between. The CDR3 DNA reads TGTGCCAGCAGGGGTAGTGTTATGAACACTGAAGCTTTCTTT. This encodes CASRGSVMNTEAFF.

This clonotype was seen ten or more times. The V and J genes are TRBV28 and TRBJ1-1; D is unresolved. V lost 3 bases, J lost 5 bases, and 13 bases lay in between. This CDR3 contains 14 residues. In germline, CDR1 is MDHEN, CDR2 SYDVKM. CDR3 in DNA: TGTGCCAGCAGTTTCGTAGCAGGATGGACTGAAGCTTTCTTT. Its translation is CASSFVAGWTEAFF.

V usage is TRBV18 and J usage is TRBJ1-1, with D possibly being TRBD1 (5 bases). The V gene's germline CDR1 is KGHSH and CDR2 LQKENI. This CDR3 has 15 residues. Trimming removed 0 bases from V and 0 bases from J, with 8 bases in between. CDR3 nucleotide sequence: TGTGCCAGCTCACCACCTGGGACCATGAACACTGAAGCTTTCTTT. Translating it yields CASSPPGTMNTEAFF. Full variable domain (rest looked up from reference TRBV18 and TRBJ1-1): NAGVMQNPRHLVRRRGQEARLRCSPMKGHSHVYWYRQLPEEGLKFMVYLQKENIIDESGMPKERFSAEFPKEGPSILRIQQVVRGDSAAYFCASSPPGTMNTEAFFGQGTRLTVV.

Of note for this clonotype: Lacking the conserved final phenylalanine or tryptophan, this CDR3 likely reflects a read error. The DNA is omitted, as the CDR3 cannot be located on it reliably, and the CDR3 follows TCRdb's listing. This chain uses TRBV5-4 with TRBJ1-1; the tabulated D call, TRBD1, remains unverified against the DNA. The germline V gene has CDR1 SGHNT and CDR2 YYREEE (reference sequence). The CDR3 numbers 14 amino acids, ends counted. The CDR3 protein is CASSSGTTNTEAFL.

In its sample, this clonotype was seen many times. V and J are TRBV5-1 and TRBJ2-7; possibly TRBD1 for D (6 bases). Germline V gene sequence: CDR1 SGHRS, CDR2 YFSETQ. The V gene lost 1 base and the J gene lost 4 bases, with 12 bases spanning the gap. This CDR3 contains 14 residues. In DNA, the CDR3 is TGCGCCAGCAGCTTGTACAGGGAACCGTACGAGCAGTACTTC. As protein: CASSLYREPYEQYF.

This clonotype was detected many times. The J gene is TRBJ1-2, the V gene TRBV7-2; TRBD1 aligns across 7 bases. The ends lost 5 bases at V and 7 bases at J; junction bases unmatched: 10. CDR1 and CDR2 (germline): SGHTA, FQGNSA. This CDR3 spans 14 amino acids. The CDR3 protein is CASSLPDRLGGYTF. CDR3 nucleotide sequence: TGTGCCAGCAGCCTCCCGGACAGGTTGGGTGGCTACACCTTC.

The CDR3 protein is CASSERGGVSTDTQYF. CDR3 bases: TGTGCCAGCAGTGAACGGGGCGGGGTTTCAACAGATACGCAGTATTTT. V usage is TRBV6-1 and J usage is TRBJ2-3, with a possible D match to TRBD2 (6 bases). This CDR3 region has 16 residues. V shed 2 bases and J shed 3 bases, with 15 bases lying between them. CDR1 MNHNS and CDR2 SASEGT come from the germline V gene.

This clonotype was seen a few times. The chain employs TRBV4-1 and TRBJ2-3; D unclear. The germline gives CDR1 MGHRA, CDR2 YSYEKL. This CDR3 has 16 amino acids. V lost 4 bases to trimming and J lost 2 bases, with 16 bases between them. CDR3 loop: CASSPTAAPNTDTQYF. DNA of the CDR3: TGCGCCAGCAGCCCAACGGCGGCACCCAACACAGATACGCAGTATTTT.

CDR3 sequence reads: CASSEPGGHSNQPQHF. CDR3 nucleotide sequence: TGTGCCAGCAGCGAACCGGGGGGGCATAGCAATCAGCCCCAGCATTTT. This sequence joins TRBV6-2 or TRBV6-3 and TRBJ1-5, with D tentatively TRBD1 (6 bases). Trimming pared 6 bases from V and 0 bases from J, leaving 15 bases between. The CDR3 has 16 amino acids. The germline CDR1 and CDR2 sequences are MNHEY and SVGEGT.

About this clonotype itself: Germline and junction disagree at one end, which may indicate a read error. The chain combines TRBV19 with TRBJ2-3, with no clear D. Germline CDR1 reads LNHDA; CDR2 reads SQIVND (reference sequence). The CDR3 length is 15 residues. CDR3 in amino acids: CASGMVGYSTDTQYF. The CDR3 DNA is TGTGCCAGTGGTATGGTGGGCTATAGCACGGATACGCAGTATTTT. Using reference TRBV19 and TRBJ2-3 for the parts outside the CDR3, the full variable domain is DGGITQSPKYLFRKEGQNVTLSCEQNLNHDAMYWYRQDPGQGLRLIYYSQIVNDFQKGDIAEGYSVSREKKESFPLTVTSAQKNPTAFYLCASGMVGYSTDTQYFGPGTRLTVL.

The chain combines TRBV29-1 with TRBJ2-7; D possibly corresponds to TRBD2 (6 bases). CDR1 SQVTM and CDR2 ANQGSEA come from the germline V gene. Trimming took off 7 bases at V and 2 bases at J, with 18 bases between the two ends. The CDR3 contains 14 residues. The CDR3: CSARPGVDPYEQYF. The CDR3 nucleotides are TGCAGCGCCCGACCGGGGGTGGACCCCTACGAGCAGTACTTC.

A remark on this clonotype: This likely came from a read error, as a far larger clone is one base away. This rearrangement joins TRBV13 to TRBJ1-2; 8 positions match TRBD1. Trimming cost V 5 bases and J 6 bases; bases outside gene matches: 8. CDR3 length equals 14 residues. Germline V gene sequence: CDR1 PRHDT, CDR2 FYEKMQ (reference sequence). CDR3 DNA sequence: TGTGCCAGCAGCGAGGGGGACAGGCGCAATGGCTACACCTTC. It codes for CASSEGDRRNGYTF.

This clonotype has ten or more counts. V and J are TRBV6-2 or TRBV6-3 and TRBJ1-1; no reliable D call. The CDR3 has 16 residues. Germline CDR1 and CDR2: MNHEY and SVGEGT. V shed 5 bases and J shed 0 bases, with 16 bases lying between them. CDR3 nucleotide sequence: TGTGCCAGCAGTCAAGGCGGGTATGGAATGAACACTGAAGCTTTCTTT. Its translation is CASSQGGYGMNTEAFF.

This clonotype was found once. The chain employs TRBV5-4 and TRBJ2-5; 7 bases agree with TRBD1. The CDR3 length is 15 residues. The trim removed 3 bases at V and 0 bases at J, leaving 5 bases unmatched. Germline V gives CDR1 SGHNT, CDR2 YYREEE (reference sequence). CDR3 bases: TGTGCCAGCAGCTCGGCGACAGGGTACCAAGAGACCCAGTACTTC. Amino acid sequence: CASSSATGYQETQYF.

The genes are TRBV6-2 or TRBV6-3 and TRBJ2-1, with D perhaps TRBD1 or TRBD2 (5 bases each). Germline assignment: CDR1 MNHEY and CDR2 SVGEGT. Trimming pared 4 bases from V and 4 bases from J, leaving 23 bases between. CDR3 length: 18 residues. CDR3 bases: TGTGCCAGCAGTTCAGGGCAGTGGGGGAACCGCCTATACAATGAGCAGTTCTTC. Translation gives CASSSGQWGNRLYNEQFF.

This clonotype was seen ten or more times. The chain recombines TRBV2 with TRBJ2-4; D gene uncertain. Looked up from germline, CDR1 is SNHLY and CDR2 is FYNNEI. This CDR3 region has 15 residues. The ends were cut back, 6 bases at V and 0 bases at J, with 12 bases in the middle. The CDR3 loop is CASREMTLAKNIQYF. The CDR3 DNA reads TGTGCCAGCAGGGAGATGACATTAGCCAAAAACATTCAGTACTTC.

This clonotype was seen a single time. The chain uses TRBV6-5 and TRBJ1-2, with D perhaps matching TRBD1 (6 bases). The germline V gene encodes CDR1 MNHEY and CDR2 SVGAGI. The ends were cut back, 10 bases at V and 2 bases at J, with 14 bases in the middle. The CDR3 is 13 residues long. CDR3 in amino acids: CATGTSPNYGYTF. The CDR3 region has the DNA TGTGCCACCGGGACAAGCCCGAACTATGGCTACACCTTC.